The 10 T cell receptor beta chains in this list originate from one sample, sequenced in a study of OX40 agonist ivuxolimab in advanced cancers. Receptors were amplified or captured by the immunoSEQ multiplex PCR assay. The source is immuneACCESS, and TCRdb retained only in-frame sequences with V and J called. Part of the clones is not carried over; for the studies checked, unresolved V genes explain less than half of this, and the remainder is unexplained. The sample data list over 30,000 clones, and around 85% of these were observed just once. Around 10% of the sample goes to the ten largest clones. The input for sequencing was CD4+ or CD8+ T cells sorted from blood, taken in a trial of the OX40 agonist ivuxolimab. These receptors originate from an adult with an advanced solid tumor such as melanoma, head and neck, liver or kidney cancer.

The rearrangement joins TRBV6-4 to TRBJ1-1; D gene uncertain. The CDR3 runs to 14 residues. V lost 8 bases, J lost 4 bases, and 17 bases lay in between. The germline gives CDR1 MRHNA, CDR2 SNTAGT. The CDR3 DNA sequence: TGTGCCAGCGCACCCACCCAGATCGGCACTGAAGCTTTCTTT. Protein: CASAPTQIGTEAFF.

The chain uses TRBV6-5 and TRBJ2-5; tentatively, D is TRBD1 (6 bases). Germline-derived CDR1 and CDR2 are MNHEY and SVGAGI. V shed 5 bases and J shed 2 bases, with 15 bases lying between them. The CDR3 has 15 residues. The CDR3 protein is CASSAQGRLQETQYF. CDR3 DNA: TGTGCCAGCAGTGCACAGGGCCGCCTACAAGAGACCCAGTACTTC.

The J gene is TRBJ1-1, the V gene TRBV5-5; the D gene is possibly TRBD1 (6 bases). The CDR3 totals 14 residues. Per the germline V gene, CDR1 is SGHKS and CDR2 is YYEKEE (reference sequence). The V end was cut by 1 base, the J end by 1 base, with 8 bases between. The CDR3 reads CASSLLTGNTEAFF. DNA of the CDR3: TGTGCCAGCAGCTTGTTGACAGGGAACACTGAAGCTTTCTTT.

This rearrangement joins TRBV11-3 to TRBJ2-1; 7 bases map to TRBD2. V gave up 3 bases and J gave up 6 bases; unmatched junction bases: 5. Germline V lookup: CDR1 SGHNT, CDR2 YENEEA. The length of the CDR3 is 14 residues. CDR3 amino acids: CASSFSGTLNEQFF. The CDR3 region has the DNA TGTGCCAGCAGCTTCAGCGGGACTCTCAATGAGCAGTTCTTC.

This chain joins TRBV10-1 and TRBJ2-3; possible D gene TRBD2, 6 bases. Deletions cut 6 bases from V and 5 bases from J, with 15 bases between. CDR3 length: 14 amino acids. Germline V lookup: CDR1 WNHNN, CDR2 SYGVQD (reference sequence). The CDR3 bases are TGCGCCAGCAGAGAACGGGGGATTGGAGATACGCAGTATTTT. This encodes CASRERGIGDTQYF.

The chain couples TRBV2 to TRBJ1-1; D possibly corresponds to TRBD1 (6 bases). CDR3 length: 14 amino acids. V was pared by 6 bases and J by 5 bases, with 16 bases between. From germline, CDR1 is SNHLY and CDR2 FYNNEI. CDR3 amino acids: CASRPKWGATEAFF. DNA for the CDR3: TGTGCCAGCAGACCCAAGTGGGGGGCGACTGAAGCTTTCTTT.

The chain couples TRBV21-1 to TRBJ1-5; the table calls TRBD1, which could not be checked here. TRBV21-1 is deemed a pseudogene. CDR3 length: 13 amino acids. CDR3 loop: CASSKRQGQPQHF. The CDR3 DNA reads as TGTGCCAGCAGCAAAAGGCAGGGGCAGCCCCAGCATTTT.

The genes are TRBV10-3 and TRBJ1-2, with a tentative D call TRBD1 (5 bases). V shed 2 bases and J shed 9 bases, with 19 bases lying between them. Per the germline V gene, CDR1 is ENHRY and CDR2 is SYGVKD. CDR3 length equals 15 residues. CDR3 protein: CAISEARGLMGSYTF. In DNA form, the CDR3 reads TGTGCCATCAGTGAGGCCCGGGGCCTTATGGGTAGCTACACCTTC.

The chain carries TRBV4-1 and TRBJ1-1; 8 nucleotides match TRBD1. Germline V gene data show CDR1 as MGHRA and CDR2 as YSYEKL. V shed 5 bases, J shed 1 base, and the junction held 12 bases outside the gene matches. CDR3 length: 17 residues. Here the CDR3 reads CASSIRTGIAENTEAFF. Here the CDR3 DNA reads TGCGCCAGCAGCATTCGGACAGGGATAGCCGAGAACACTGAAGCTTTCTTT.

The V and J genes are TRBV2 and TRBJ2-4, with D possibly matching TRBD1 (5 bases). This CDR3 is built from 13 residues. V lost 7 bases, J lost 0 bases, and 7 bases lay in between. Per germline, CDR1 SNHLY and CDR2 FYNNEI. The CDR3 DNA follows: TGTGCCAGCACAGGGTTAGCCAAAAACATTCAGTACTTC. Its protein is CASTGLAKNIQYF. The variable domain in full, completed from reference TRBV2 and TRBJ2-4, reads EPEVTQTPSHQVTQMGQEVILRCVPISNHLYFYWYRQILGQKVEFLVSFYNNEISEKSEIFDDQFSVERPDGSNFTLKIRSTKLEDSAMYFCASTGLAKNIQYFGAGTRLSVL.